This TCR beta chain derives from a study of response to subunit inactivated influenza vaccine. This CDR3 has 15 amino acids. Germline loops: CDR1 SNHLY, CDR2 FYNNEI. With 7 bases removed from V and 2 bases from J, the gap between germline ends came to 17 bases. TCRdb analysed the RT-PCR reads with MiXCR anew, one entry per CDR3 protein. The sample comprises 280,000 or so distinct CDR3 sequences, 20% to 25% of which are singletons, and roughly a tenth rests with the top ten. With regard to this clonotype: Its antigen is unidentified.

Findings and caveats of the study: After each seasonal influenza vaccination, few new T cells are recruited, the authors suggested.

This TCR was recovered from a man aged 50 to 69 who received an inactivated influenza vaccine. Sequenced material: PBMCs from blood, taken 21 months after vaccination. The chain is built from TRBV2 and TRBJ2-5, with D perhaps TRBD2 (5 bases). CDR3: CASTRTPILQETQYF. CDR3 in DNA: TGTGCCAGCACCCGGACTCCGATACTTCAAGAGACCCAGTACTTC.